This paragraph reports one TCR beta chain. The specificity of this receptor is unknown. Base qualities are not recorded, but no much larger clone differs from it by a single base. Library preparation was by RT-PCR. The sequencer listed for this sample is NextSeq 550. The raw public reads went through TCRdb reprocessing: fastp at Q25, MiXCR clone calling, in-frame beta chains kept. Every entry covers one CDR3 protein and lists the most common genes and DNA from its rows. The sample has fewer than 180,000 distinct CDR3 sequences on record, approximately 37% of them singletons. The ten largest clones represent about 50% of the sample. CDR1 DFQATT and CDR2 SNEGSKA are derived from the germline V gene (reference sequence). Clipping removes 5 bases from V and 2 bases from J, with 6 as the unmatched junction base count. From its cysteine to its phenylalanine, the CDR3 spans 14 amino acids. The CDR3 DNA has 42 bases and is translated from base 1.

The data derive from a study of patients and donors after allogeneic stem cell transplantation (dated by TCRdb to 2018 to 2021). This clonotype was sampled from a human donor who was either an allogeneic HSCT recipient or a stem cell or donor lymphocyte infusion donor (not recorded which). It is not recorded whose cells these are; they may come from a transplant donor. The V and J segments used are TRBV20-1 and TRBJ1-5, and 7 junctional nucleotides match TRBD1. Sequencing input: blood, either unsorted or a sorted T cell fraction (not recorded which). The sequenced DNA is TGCAGTGCTCCTGACAGGGTCGGCAATCAGCCCCAGCATTTT. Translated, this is CSAPDRVGNQPQHF.